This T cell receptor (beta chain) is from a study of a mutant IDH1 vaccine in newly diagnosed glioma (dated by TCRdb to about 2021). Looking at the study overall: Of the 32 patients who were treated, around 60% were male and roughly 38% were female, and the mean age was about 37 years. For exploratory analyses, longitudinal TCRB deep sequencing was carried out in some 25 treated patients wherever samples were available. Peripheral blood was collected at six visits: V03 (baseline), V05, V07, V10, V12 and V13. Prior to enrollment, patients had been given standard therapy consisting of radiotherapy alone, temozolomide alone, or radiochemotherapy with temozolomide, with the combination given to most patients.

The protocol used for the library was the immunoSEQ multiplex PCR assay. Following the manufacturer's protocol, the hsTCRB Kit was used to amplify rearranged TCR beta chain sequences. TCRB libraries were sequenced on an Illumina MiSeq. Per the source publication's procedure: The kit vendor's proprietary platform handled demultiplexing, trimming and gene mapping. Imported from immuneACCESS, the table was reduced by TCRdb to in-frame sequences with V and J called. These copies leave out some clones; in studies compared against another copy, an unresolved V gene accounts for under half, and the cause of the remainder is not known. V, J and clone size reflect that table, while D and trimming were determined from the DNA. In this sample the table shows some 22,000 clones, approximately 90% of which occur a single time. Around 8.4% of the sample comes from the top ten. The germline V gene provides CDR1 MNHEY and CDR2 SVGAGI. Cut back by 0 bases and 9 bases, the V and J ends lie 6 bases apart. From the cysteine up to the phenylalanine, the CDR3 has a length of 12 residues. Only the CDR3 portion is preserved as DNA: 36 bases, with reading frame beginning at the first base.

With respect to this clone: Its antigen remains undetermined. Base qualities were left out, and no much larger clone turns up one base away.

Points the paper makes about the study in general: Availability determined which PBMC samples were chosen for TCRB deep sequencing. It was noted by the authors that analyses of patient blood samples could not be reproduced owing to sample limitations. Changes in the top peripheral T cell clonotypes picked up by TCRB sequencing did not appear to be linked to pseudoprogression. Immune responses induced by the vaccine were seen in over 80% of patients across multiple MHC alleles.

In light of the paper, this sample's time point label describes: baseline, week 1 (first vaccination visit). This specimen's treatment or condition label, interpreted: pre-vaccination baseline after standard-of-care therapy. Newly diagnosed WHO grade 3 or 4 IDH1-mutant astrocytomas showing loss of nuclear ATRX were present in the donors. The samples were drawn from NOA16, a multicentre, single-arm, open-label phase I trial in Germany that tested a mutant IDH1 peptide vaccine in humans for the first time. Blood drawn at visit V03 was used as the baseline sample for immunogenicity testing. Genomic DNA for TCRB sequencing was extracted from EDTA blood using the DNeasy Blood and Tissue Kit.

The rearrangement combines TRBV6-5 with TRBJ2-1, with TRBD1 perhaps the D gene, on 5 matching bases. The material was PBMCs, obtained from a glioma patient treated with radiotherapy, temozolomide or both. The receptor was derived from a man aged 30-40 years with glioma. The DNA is TGTGCCAGCAGTTACTCAGGGGCTGAGCAGTTCTTC. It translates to CASSYSGAEQFF.